One and the same sample provided the 11 T cell receptor beta chains below, sequenced in a study of T cells after yellow fever vaccination. Each CDR3 protein is one row after TCRdb ran MiXCR on the 5' RACE reads. The repertoire holds 620,000 or so distinct CDR3 sequences, with about 15% as singletons. The sample consisted of PBMCs, taken roughly 5 days after the first yellow fever vaccination. These receptors were collected from a man between 18 and 29 years old who received the YFV17D yellow fever vaccine.

The chain employs TRBV6-2 or TRBV6-3 and TRBJ2-3; tentatively, D is TRBD2 (5 bases). Trimming took 2 bases from V and 8 from J, leaving 14 bases between them. CDR3 size: 14 residues. Germline lookup yields CDR1 MNHEY and CDR2 SVGEGT. DNA for the CDR3: TGTGCCAGCAGTTACCCGCCGTGGGAGTCTACGCAGTATTTT. It specifies CASSYPPWESTQYF.

The chain carries TRBV20-1 and TRBJ1-1; no clear D gene. The V gene's germline CDR1 is DFQATT and CDR2 SNEGSKA (reference sequence). Trimming left V 0 bases short and J 0 bases short, with 11 bases between. The CDR3 extends over 15 amino acids. The CDR3 sequence: CSARDGREMNTEAFF. DNA for the CDR3: TGCAGTGCTAGAGATGGAAGGGAAATGAACACTGAAGCTTTCTTT.

This clonotype showed up just a few times. This sequence joins TRBV6-1 and TRBJ1-4, with D unresolved. From germline, CDR1 is MNHNS and CDR2 SASEGT. V was trimmed by 6 bases and J by 8 bases, leaving 16 bases between them. The CDR3 has 14 residues. The CDR3 protein is CASSRSWAGEKLFF. The CDR3 DNA reads TGTGCCAGCAGCCGCAGTTGGGCGGGGGAAAAACTGTTTTTT.

The V and J genes are TRBV10-2 and TRBJ2-7; TRBD2 is a possible D gene (6 bases). CDR1 is WSHSY and CDR2 is SAAADI in the germline V gene. The germline V and J ends were trimmed by 10 bases and 3 bases, with 22 bases remaining between them. The CDR3 extends over 15 amino acids. CDR3 amino acids: CATTGHRDLLYEQYF. The CDR3 coding sequence is TGCGCCACCACCGGCCACCGGGACTTGCTCTACGAGCAGTACTTC.

The chain employs TRBV29-1 and TRBJ2-5; 8 nucleotides align to TRBD2. V shed 6 bases and J 7 bases; nucleotides not matched to a gene: 7. CDR3 length: 12 amino acids. Germline values: CDR1 SQVTM, CDR2 ANQGSEA. The CDR3 DNA follows: TGCAGCGTGCGGGGGGCCGTGGGGACCCAGTACTTC. Translation: CSVRGAVGTQYF.

This clonotype has just a few counts. The chain links TRBV20-1 to TRBJ2-5, with D unresolved. The CDR3 totals 13 residues. Per germline, CDR1 DFQATT and CDR2 SNEGSKA (reference sequence). The V gene lost 2 bases and the J gene lost 2 bases, with 9 bases spanning the gap. The CDR3 nucleotides are TGCAGTGCTAGACAGGAGATGCAAGAGACCCAGTACTTC. Protein: CSARQEMQETQYF.

V usage is TRBV27 and J usage is TRBJ2-3; D might be TRBD2 (6 bases). Trimming shortened V by 3 bases and J by 2 bases, and 12 bases separated the two germline ends. The CDR3 is 15 residues long. Germline assignment: CDR1 MNHEY and CDR2 SMNVEV (reference sequence). The CDR3 here is CASSFLGGYTDTQYF. The DNA of the CDR3 is TGTGCCAGCAGTTTTTTGGGAGGATACACAGATACGCAGTATTTT.

This clonotype was seen a few times. The J gene is TRBJ2-5, the V gene TRBV2, with 7 bases aligning to TRBD1. The germline V gene has CDR1 SNHLY and CDR2 FYNNEI. V gave up 4 bases and J gave up 3 bases; unmatched junction bases: 14. This CDR3 comprises 17 residues. The CDR3 bases are TGTGCCAGCAGTGGACCCGGGACAGAAAGGTCGAAAGAGACCCAGTACTTC. Its translation: CASSGPGTERSKETQYF.

J is TRBJ2-1 and V is TRBV19; a possible D gene is TRBD2 (6 bases). CDR1 and CDR2 (germline): LNHDA, SQIVND (reference sequence). The CDR3 extends over 15 amino acids. V was pared by 6 bases and J by 1 base, with 13 bases between. The CDR3 DNA is TGTGCCAGTAGGATCAAAGGAGGGTCCTACAATGAGCAGTTCTTC. Its translation: CASRIKGGSYNEQFF.

The chain uses TRBV5-1 and TRBJ2-5; a possible D gene is TRBD1 (5 bases). Germline V gene lookup returns CDR1 SGHRS and CDR2 YFSETQ. CDR3 length: 14 amino acids. The ends were cut back, 5 bases at V and 0 bases at J, with 11 bases in the middle. The CDR3 reads CASSVGQYQETQYF. The DNA of the CDR3 is TGCGCCAGCAGTGTGGGGCAGTACCAAGAGACCCAGTACTTC.

This clonotype was seen a handful of times. The chain employs TRBV4-1 and TRBJ2-1; TRBD1 aligns across 8 bases. Germline V gene lookup returns CDR1 MGHRA and CDR2 YSYEKL. The CDR3 consists of 16 residues. V was clipped by 4 bases and J by 6 bases; unmatched bases: 11. The CDR3 bases are TGCGCCAGCAGCCTGAGACAGGGGCGTCTAGGCAATGAGCAGTTCTTC. It encodes CASSLRQGRLGNEQFF.